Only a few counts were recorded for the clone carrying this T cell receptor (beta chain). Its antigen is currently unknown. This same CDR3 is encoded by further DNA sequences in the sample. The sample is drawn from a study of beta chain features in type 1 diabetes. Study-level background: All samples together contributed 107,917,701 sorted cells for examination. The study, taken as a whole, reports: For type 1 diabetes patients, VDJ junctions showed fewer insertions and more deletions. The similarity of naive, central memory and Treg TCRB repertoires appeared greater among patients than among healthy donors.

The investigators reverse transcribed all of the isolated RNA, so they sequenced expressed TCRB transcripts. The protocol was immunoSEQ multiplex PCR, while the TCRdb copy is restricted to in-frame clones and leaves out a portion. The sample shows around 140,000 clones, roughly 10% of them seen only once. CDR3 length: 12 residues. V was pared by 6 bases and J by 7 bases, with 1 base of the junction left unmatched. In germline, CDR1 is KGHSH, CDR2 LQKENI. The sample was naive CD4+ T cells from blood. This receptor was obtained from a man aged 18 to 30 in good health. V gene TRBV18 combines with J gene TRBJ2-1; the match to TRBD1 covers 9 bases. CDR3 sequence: CASSDRGNEQFF. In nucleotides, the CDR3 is TGTGCCAGCTCGGACAGGGGTAATGAGCAGTTCTTC.